Below, 27 T cell receptor beta chains from the same sample are listed, as sequenced in a study of blood T cell repertoires in COVID-19. The protocol was immunoSEQ multiplex PCR, while the TCRdb copy is restricted to in-frame clones and leaves out a portion. Of about 96,000 clones detected, approximately 84% appear once; the ten largest clones hold roughly 17%. Sequencing used peripheral blood. These receptors were taken from a woman aged 60-70 years with acute or convalescent COVID-19.

V is TRBV2 and J is TRBJ1-1, with a weak D call TRBD1 (6 bases). The V gene lost 8 bases and the J gene lost 1 base, with 14 bases spanning the gap. Germline V gives CDR1 SNHLY, CDR2 FYNNEI. The CDR3 covers 14 residues. The CDR3 region is CASGDTSPNTEAFF. The DNA of the CDR3 is TGTGCCAGCGGGGACACTTCTCCGAACACTGAAGCTTTCTTT.

The rearrangement joins TRBV14 to TRBJ1-2; D is uncertain. Trimming removed 3 bases from V and 4 bases from J, with 18 bases in between. Germline V gives CDR1 SGHDN, CDR2 FVKESK. This CDR3 region has 16 residues. CDR3 in amino acids: CASSQALGGKIYGYTF. DNA for the CDR3: TGTGCCAGCAGCCAGGCCTTAGGCGGGAAAATCTATGGCTACACCTTC. The entire variable domain, with the rest obtained from reference TRBV14 and TRBJ1-2, is as follows: EAGVTQFPSHSVIEKGQTVTLRCDPISGHDNLYWYRRVMGKEIKFLLHFVKESKQDESGMPNNRFLAERTGGTYSTLKVQPAELEDSGVYFCASSQALGGKIYGYTFGSGTRLTVV.

The chain couples TRBV6-5 to TRBJ2-1; 11 nucleotides line up with TRBD2. CDR3 size: 15 residues. J was trimmed by 9 bases and V by 5 bases; bases with no gene match: 9. CDR1 is MNHEY, CDR2 SVGAGI, per germline. The CDR3 DNA follows: TGTGCCAGCAGTCCCGGGACTAGCGGACGGGGTGAGCAGTTCTTC. The encoded protein is CASSPGTSGRGEQFF.

The V and J genes are TRBV11-3 and TRBJ2-6; D is perhaps TRBD1 (5 bases). This CDR3 is built from 17 residues. Germline V lookup: CDR1 SGHNT, CDR2 YENEEA. V was pared by 2 bases and J by 4 bases, with 15 bases between. CDR3 residues: CASSLNGRAVGANVLTF. DNA for the CDR3: TGTGCCAGCAGCTTAAACGGCAGGGCAGTAGGGGCCAACGTCCTGACTTTC.

This chain uses TRBV6-5 with TRBJ1-6; no clear D gene. V shed 8 bases and J shed 7 bases, with 15 bases lying between them. Germline assignment: CDR1 MNHEY and CDR2 SVGAGI. This CDR3 spans 14 amino acids. The CDR3 DNA follows: TGTGCCAGCCAAGTTGCACAATCAAATTCACCCCTCCACTTT. Protein product: CASQVAQSNSPLHF.

The V and J genes are TRBV4-1 and TRBJ1-5, with TRBD1 as a possible D gene (6 bases). Germline values: CDR1 MGHRA, CDR2 YSYEKL. Trimming stripped 3 bases from V and 4 bases from J, with 16 bases between. This CDR3 has 16 amino acids. The DNA of the CDR3 is TGCGCCAGCAGCCAGGGCCTCCAGGGGATTAATCAGCCCCAGCATTTT. This translates into CASSQGLQGINQPQHF.

The CDR3 region has the DNA TGTGCCACCAGTATGGACAGGGCTACCTCTGGGGCCAACGTCCTGACTTTC. It yields the protein CATSMDRATSGANVLTF. The chain uses TRBV15 and TRBJ2-6; 8 nucleotides line up with TRBD1. Germline loops: CDR1 LNHNV, CDR2 YYDKDF (reference sequence). V dropped 6 bases and J dropped 0; count of bases not matched to a gene: 7. The CDR3 sequence is 17 residues long. The whole variable domain, filled in from reference TRBV15 and TRBJ2-6, reads DAMVIQNPRYQVTQFGKPVTLSCSQTLNHNVMYWYQQKSSQAPKLLFHYYDKDFNNEADTPDNFQSRRPNTSFCFLDIRSPGLGDTAMYLCATSMDRATSGANVLTFGAGSRLTVL.

The V gene is TRBV7-2, the J gene TRBJ1-1, with 7 bases fitting TRBD1. This CDR3 region has 14 residues. Germline CDR1 reads SGHTA; CDR2 reads FQGNSA. J lost 5 bases, V lost 2 bases, and 5 bases had no gene match. The CDR3 nucleotides read TGTGCCAGCAGCTTAACAGGGGTTGGTACTGAAGCTTTCTTT. Its protein is CASSLTGVGTEAFF.

The chain is built from TRBV5-5 and TRBJ1-2; D not resolved. Germline assignment: CDR1 SGHKS and CDR2 YYEKEE (reference sequence). The V end was cut by 1 base, the J end by 4 bases, with 5 bases between. The CDR3 runs to 12 residues. CDR3 region: CASSLQAYGYTF. The CDR3 DNA reads TGTGCCAGCAGCTTGCAGGCCTATGGCTACACCTTC.

This chain uses TRBV10-2 with TRBJ1-5; 7 bases agree with TRBD1. The CDR3 sequence is 17 residues long. Germline loops: CDR1 WSHSY, CDR2 SAAADI. Trimming cost V 5 bases and J 2 bases; bases outside gene matches: 12. CDR3 coding DNA: TGCGCCAGCAGTCCGAAATACGACAGGGCAGGCAATCAGCCCCAGCATTTT. Translated, it gives CASSPKYDRAGNQPQHF.

This clone has a single count. J is TRBJ1-3 and V is TRBV5-6; D is uncertain. The germline CDR1 and CDR2 sequences are SGHDT and YYEEEE. V gave up 4 bases and J gave up 8 bases, with 19 bases separating them. This CDR3 has 15 amino acids. The CDR3 coding sequence is TGTGCCAGCAGCACCATCGCAGCGGACCGAGACACCATATATTTT. It translates to CASSTIAADRDTIYF.

The J gene is TRBJ1-1, the V gene TRBV3-1 (or the pseudogene TRBV3-2), with a possible D match to TRBD1 (5 bases). The CDR3 has 14 residues. Trimming left V 2 bases short and J 5 bases short, with 12 bases between. CDR1 and CDR2 from the germline V gene are LGHDT and YNNKEL (reference sequence). CDR3 loop: CASSQRGGRTEAFF. The CDR3 DNA reads TGTGCCAGCAGCCAACGGGGCGGGAGAACTGAAGCTTTCTTT.

The chain employs TRBV6-5 and TRBJ2-7, with a weak D call TRBD1 (5 bases). The CDR3 is made up of 13 amino acids. Trimming took 10 bases from V and 5 from J, leaving 18 bases between them. The germline CDR1 and CDR2 sequences are MNHEY and SVGAGI. This CDR3 is CAISWGPSNEQYF. The CDR3 DNA reads TGTGCCATCTCATGGGGCCCTTCCAACGAGCAGTACTTC.

J is TRBJ2-7 and V is TRBV28; TRBD2 aligns across 10 bases. This CDR3 has 15 residues. From germline, CDR1 is MDHEN and CDR2 SYDVKM. V lost 7 bases and J lost 2; bases outside the gene matches: 8. The DNA of the CDR3 is TGTGCCAGCACCATGGGAAGCGGGGGGGCCTACGAGCAGTACTTC. This sequence encodes CASTMGSGGAYEQYF.

The CDR3 protein is CASSSDLTGGHEQFF. The DNA of the CDR3 is TGTGCCAGCAGCTCCGACTTAACGGGGGGTCATGAGCAGTTCTTC. The genes are TRBV9 and TRBJ2-1; TRBD2 matches at 7 bases. V shed 4 bases and J 8 bases; nucleotides not matched to a gene: 12. This CDR3 is 15 amino acids long. The V gene's germline CDR1 is SGDLS and CDR2 YYNGEE.

J is TRBJ1-1 and V is TRBV5-4; 7 bases match TRBD1. This CDR3 spans 15 amino acids. Trimming took 7 bases from V and 5 from J; bases not matched to a gene: 14. Per the germline V gene, CDR1 is SGHNT and CDR2 is YYREEE (reference sequence). The CDR3 loop is CASGPPVQGRTEAFF. CDR3 bases: TGTGCCAGCGGGCCCCCGGTACAGGGGCGGACTGAAGCTTTCTTT.

The rearrangement uses TRBV4-3 and TRBJ1-6; 7 bases line up with TRBD1. Germline V gene data show CDR1 as LGHNA and CDR2 as YSLEER. The J segment lost 9 bases and the V segment lost 4 bases, leaving 0 bases of the junction unmatched. The CDR3 runs 12 residues. The DNA of the CDR3 is TGCGCCAGCAGCCGACAGGGTTCACCCCTCCACTTT. The encoded protein is CASSRQGSPLHF.

The chain recombines TRBV30 with TRBJ1-2; TRBD1 is a possible D gene (6 bases). Per the germline V gene, CDR1 is GTSNPN and CDR2 is SVGIG (reference sequence). The V end lost 4 bases, the J end lost 3 bases, and 15 bases lay between the germline ends. CDR3 length equals 14 residues. The CDR3 spells CAWTRGPRDYGYTF. DNA for the CDR3: TGTGCCTGGACCAGGGGCCCCCGAGACTATGGCTACACCTTC.

The rearrangement uses TRBV30 and TRBJ1-2; 9 nucleotides line up with TRBD1. The V segment lost 0 bases and the J segment 6 bases; nucleotides outside the gene matches: 8. Germline V gives CDR1 GTSNPN, CDR2 SVGIG (reference sequence). This CDR3 contains 15 residues. The CDR3 DNA is TGTGCCTGGAGTGTACCGGACAGGGGTTCGGATGGCTACACCTTC. Translation gives CAWSVPDRGSDGYTF.

This clone appeared a single time. The chain links TRBV9 to TRBJ1-4, with D maybe TRBD1 (5 bases). V shed 3 bases and J shed 8 bases, with 17 bases lying between them. This CDR3 region has 15 residues. Per the germline V gene, CDR1 is SGDLS and CDR2 is YYNGEE. This CDR3 is CASSGTGRREEKLFF. CDR3 bases: TGTGCCAGCAGCGGAACAGGTAGACGGGAGGAAAAACTGTTTTTT. Full variable domain (rest looked up from reference TRBV9 and TRBJ1-4): DSGVTQTPKHLITATGQRVTLRCSPRSGDLSVYWYQQSLDQGLQFLIQYYNGEERAKGNILERFSAQQFPDLHSELNLSSLELGDSALYFCASSGTGRREEKLFFGSGTQLSVL.

This clone appeared once. V gene TRBV5-1 combines with J gene TRBJ2-1, with D possibly being TRBD2 (7 bases). The length of the CDR3 is 14 residues. V lost 6 bases, J lost 2 bases, and 12 bases lay in between. Germline CDR1 SGHRS, CDR2 YFSETQ. The CDR3 is CASTGGRPYNEQFF. CDR3 nucleotide sequence: TGCGCCAGCACGGGGGGCAGGCCCTACAATGAGCAGTTCTTC.

The rearrangement joins TRBV21-1 to TRBJ2-1; TRBD1 is the table's D call, not checked against the DNA. TRBV21-1 represents a pseudogene. This CDR3 is built from 16 residues. CDR3 sequence: CASSSRTGSSYNEQFF. CDR3 nucleotide sequence: TGTGCCAGCAGCTCCCGGACAGGGAGCTCCTACAATGAGCAGTTCTTC.

The chain links TRBV11-2 to TRBJ2-7, with 11 bases lining up with TRBD2. Per the germline V gene, CDR1 is SGHAT and CDR2 is FQNNGV. V was pared by 7 bases and J by 0 bases, with 2 bases of the junction left unmatched. The CDR3 covers 14 residues. Written as DNA, the CDR3 is TGTGCCAGCACCCTAGCGGGGGGCTCCTACGAGCAGTACTTC. Translation gives CASTLAGGSYEQYF.

The chain uses TRBV28 and TRBJ1-5; no reliable D call. Germline CDR1 MDHEN, CDR2 SYDVKM. V dropped 7 bases and J dropped 5 bases, with 18 bases sitting between them. The CDR3 extends over 15 amino acids. The CDR3 nucleotides read TGTGCCAGCACCAAACAGCCGGGGTACGATCAGCCCCAGCATTTT. This gives the protein CASTKQPGYDQPQHF.

The chain carries TRBV3-1 (or the pseudogene TRBV3-2) and TRBJ1-4; the D gene is possibly TRBD1 (5 bases). Germline V gene sequence: CDR1 LGHDT, CDR2 YNNKEL (reference sequence). CDR3 size: 16 residues. With 4 bases removed from V and 7 bases from J, the gap between germline ends came to 19 bases. The CDR3: CASSPRRPGGSEKLFF. The CDR3 nucleotides are TGTGCCAGCAGCCCTCGTAGACCCGGGGGTAGTGAAAAACTGTTTTTT.

In its sample, this clone was seen once. The chain combines TRBV29-1 with TRBJ1-5; no clear D gene. Trimming took off 4 bases at V and 4 bases at J, with 11 bases between the two ends. Germline values: CDR1 SQVTM, CDR2 ANQGSEA. This CDR3 contains 13 residues. The CDR3 DNA sequence: TGCAGCGTTGGACTAGGCGTTAATCAGCCCCAGCATTTT. Encoded protein: CSVGLGVNQPQHF.

This clone came up a few times. This chain joins TRBV5-6 and TRBJ1-4; D is undetermined. Germline V gives CDR1 SGHDT, CDR2 YYEEEE. Trimming left V 0 bases short and J 5 bases short, with 5 bases between. The CDR3 runs to 13 residues. The CDR3 coding sequence is TGTGCCAGCAGCTTGGGGGAGAATGAAAAACTGTTTTTT. Its protein product is CASSLGENEKLFF. Full variable domain (outside the CDR3, taken from reference TRBV5-6 and TRBJ1-4): DAGVTQSPTHLIKTRGQQVTLRCSPKSGHDTVSWYQQALGQGPQFIFQYYEEEERQRGNFPDRFSGHQFPNYSSELNVNALLLGDSALYLCASSLGENEKLFFGSGTQLSVL.